A single T cell receptor beta chain is shown here with its context. Its antigen is still unknown. This entry comes from a study of T cells in Graves' hyperthyroidism and ophthalmopathy. Study outcomes and limitations: Most clonotypes expanded in thyroid above 0.001 were likewise present in blood. The authors' 13 V-J model separated ophthalmopathy from stable hyperthyroidism.

From RNA transcripts, TCR beta CDR3 regions were amplified. The study used the HTBI primer set for a first-round RT-PCR of the TCR CDR3. Using its own MiXCR run on the multiplex PCR reads, TCRdb lists one record per CDR3 protein. The table includes around 600,000 distinct CDR3 sequences, just under 45% detected once. The germline V and J ends were trimmed by 7 bases and 5 bases, with 5 bases remaining between them. The length of the CDR3 is 11 residues. Per the germline V gene, CDR1 is SEHNR and CDR2 is FQNEAQ (reference sequence). Specimen: peripheral blood or thyroid tissue (not recorded which). The chain links TRBV7-9 to TRBJ2-2; no reliable D call. This TCR came from an adult man with Graves' disease, either hyperthyroidism or ophthalmopathy (not recorded which). The CDR3 reads CASIITGELFF. In DNA, the CDR3 is TGTGCCAGCATTATAACCGGGGAGCTGTTTTTT.